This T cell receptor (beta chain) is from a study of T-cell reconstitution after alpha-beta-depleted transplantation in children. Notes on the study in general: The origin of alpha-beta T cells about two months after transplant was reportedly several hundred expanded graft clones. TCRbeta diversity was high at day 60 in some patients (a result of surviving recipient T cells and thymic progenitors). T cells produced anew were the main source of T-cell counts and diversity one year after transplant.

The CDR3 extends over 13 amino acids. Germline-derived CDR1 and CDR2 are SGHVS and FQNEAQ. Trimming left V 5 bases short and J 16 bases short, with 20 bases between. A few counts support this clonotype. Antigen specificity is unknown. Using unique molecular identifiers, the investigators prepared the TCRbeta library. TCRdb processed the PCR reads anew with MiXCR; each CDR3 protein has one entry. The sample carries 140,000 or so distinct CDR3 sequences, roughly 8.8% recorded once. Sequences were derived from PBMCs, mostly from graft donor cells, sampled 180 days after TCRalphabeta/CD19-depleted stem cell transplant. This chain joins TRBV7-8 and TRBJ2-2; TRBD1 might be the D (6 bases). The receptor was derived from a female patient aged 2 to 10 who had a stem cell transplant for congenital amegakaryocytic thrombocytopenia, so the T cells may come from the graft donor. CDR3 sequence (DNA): TGTGCCAGCAGCCTCCCGCCCGGGCAGGGGACGTTTTTT. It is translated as CASSLPPGQGTFF.